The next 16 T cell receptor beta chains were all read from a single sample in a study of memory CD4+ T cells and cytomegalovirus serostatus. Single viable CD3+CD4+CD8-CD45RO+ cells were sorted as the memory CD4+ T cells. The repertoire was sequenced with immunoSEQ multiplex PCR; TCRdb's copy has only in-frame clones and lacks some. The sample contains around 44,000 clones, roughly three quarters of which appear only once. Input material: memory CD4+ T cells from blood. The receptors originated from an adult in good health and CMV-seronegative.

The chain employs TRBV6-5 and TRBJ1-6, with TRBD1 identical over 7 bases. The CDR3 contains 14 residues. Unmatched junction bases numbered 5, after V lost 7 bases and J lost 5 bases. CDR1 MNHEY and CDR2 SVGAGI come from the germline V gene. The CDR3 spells CASNPGGNNSPLHF. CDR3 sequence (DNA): TGTGCCAGCAATCCAGGGGGGAATAATTCACCCCTCCACTTT.

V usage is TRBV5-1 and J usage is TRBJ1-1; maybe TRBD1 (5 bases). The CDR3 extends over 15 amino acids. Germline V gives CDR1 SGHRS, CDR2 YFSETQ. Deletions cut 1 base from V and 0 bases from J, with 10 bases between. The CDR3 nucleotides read TGCGCCAGCAGCTTGACAGGACGCATGAACACTGAAGCTTTCTTT. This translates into CASSLTGRMNTEAFF.

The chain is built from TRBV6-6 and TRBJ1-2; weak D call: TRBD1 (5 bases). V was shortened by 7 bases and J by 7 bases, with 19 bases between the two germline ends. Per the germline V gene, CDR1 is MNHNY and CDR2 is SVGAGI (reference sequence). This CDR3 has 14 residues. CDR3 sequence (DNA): TGTGCCAGCACCCTGGCCGTCAGGGCGGTTGGCTACACCTTC. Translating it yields CASTLAVRAVGYTF.

The CDR3, as DNA: TGTGCCAGCAGTGACCGGGTAACAGGGAAAAGAACCGGGGAGCTGTTTTTT. Translating it yields CASSDRVTGKRTGELFF. The gene calls are TRBV2 and TRBJ2-2; tentative D call: TRBD1 (6 bases). V shed 3 bases and J shed 5 bases, with 19 bases lying between them. CDR3 length equals 17 residues. The germline gives CDR1 SNHLY, CDR2 FYNNEI.

DNA for the CDR3: TGTGCCAGCAGGGGACATTTTCCCTCCTACGAGCAGTACTTC. Its protein is CASRGHFPSYEQYF. The chain recombines TRBV27 with TRBJ2-7; TRBD1 might be the D (6 bases). The length of the CDR3 is 14 residues. Germline-derived CDR1 and CDR2 are MNHEY and SMNVEV (reference sequence). V lost 6 bases and J lost 0, with 12 bases in between.

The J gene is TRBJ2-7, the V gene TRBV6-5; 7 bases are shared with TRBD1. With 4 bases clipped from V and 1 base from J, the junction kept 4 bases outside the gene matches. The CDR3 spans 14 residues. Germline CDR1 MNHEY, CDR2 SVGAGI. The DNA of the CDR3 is TGTGCCAGCAGTTTTGGACAGGTTTCCTACGAGCAGTACTTC. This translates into CASSFGQVSYEQYF.

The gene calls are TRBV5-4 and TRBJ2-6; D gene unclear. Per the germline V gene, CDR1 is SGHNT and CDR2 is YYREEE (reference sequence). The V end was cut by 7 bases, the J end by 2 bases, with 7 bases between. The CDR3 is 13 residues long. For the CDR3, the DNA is TGTGCCAGCGAGACAACTGGGGCCAACGTCCTGACTTTC. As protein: CASETTGANVLTF.

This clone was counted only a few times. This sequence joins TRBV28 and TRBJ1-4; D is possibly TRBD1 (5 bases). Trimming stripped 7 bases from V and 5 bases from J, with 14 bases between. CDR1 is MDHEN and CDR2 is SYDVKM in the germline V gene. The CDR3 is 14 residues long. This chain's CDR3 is CASTTGTWNEKLFF. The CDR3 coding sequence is TGTGCCAGCACCACCGGGACCTGGAATGAAAAACTGTTTTTT.

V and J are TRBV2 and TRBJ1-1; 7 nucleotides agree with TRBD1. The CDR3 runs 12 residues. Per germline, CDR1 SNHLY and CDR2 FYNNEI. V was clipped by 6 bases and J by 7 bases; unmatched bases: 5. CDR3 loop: CASSLQGGEAFF. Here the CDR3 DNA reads TGTGCCAGCAGCCTCCAGGGGGGTGAAGCTTTCTTT. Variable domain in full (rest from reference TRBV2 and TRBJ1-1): EPEVTQTPSHQVTQMGQEVILRCVPISNHLYFYWYRQILGQKVEFLVSFYNNEISEKSEIFDDQFSVERPDGSNFTLKIRSTKLEDSAMYFCASSLQGGEAFFGQGTRLTVV.

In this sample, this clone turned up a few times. The CDR3 DNA reads as TGTGCCAGCAGCTACCGACAGGGGGGACAGCCCCAGCATTTT. It is translated as CASSYRQGGQPQHF. The chain uses TRBV5-6 and TRBJ1-5, with 9 bases identical to TRBD1. Germline CDR1 and CDR2: SGHDT and YYEEEE. The CDR3 is 14 amino acids. Germline trimming cut 3 bases from V and 7 bases from J; bases unmatched to any gene: 5.

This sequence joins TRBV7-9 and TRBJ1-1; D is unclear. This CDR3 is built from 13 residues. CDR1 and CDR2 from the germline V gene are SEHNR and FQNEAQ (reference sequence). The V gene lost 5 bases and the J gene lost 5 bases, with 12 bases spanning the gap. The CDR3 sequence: CASSPQDATEAFF. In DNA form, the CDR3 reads TGTGCCAGCAGCCCGCAGGACGCTACTGAAGCTTTCTTT.

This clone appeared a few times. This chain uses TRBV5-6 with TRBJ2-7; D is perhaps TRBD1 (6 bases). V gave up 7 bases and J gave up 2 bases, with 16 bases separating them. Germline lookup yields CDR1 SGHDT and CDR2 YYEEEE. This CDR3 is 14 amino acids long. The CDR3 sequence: CASGSWTVPYEQYF. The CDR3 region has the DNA TGTGCCAGCGGATCCTGGACAGTCCCCTACGAGCAGTACTTC.

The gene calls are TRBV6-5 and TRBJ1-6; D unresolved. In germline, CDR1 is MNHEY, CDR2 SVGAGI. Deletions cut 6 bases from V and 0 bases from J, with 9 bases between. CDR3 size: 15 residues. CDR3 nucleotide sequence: TGTGCCAGCAGCCCAAGCGGCTCCTATAATTCACCCCTCCACTTT. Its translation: CASSPSGSYNSPLHF.

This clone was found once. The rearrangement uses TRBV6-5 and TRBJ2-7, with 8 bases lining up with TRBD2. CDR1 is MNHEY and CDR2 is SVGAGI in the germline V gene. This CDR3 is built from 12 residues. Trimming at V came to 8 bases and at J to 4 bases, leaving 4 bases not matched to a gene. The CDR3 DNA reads TGTGCCAGCCAAAGCGGGGGATACGAGCAGTACTTC. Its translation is CASQSGGYEQYF.

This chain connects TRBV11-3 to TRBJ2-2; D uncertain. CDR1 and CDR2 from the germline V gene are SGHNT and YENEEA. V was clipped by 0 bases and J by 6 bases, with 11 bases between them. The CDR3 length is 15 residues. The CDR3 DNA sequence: TGTGCCAGCAGCTTAGATTCCAGGTCCCCCGGGGAGCTGTTTTTT. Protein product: CASSLDSRSPGELFF. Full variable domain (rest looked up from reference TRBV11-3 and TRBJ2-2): EAGVVQSPRYKIIEKKQPVAFWCNPISGHNTLYWYLQNLGQGPELLIRYENEEAVDDSQLPKDRFSAERLKGVDSTLKIQPAELGDSAVYLCASSLDSRSPGELFFGEGSRLTVL.

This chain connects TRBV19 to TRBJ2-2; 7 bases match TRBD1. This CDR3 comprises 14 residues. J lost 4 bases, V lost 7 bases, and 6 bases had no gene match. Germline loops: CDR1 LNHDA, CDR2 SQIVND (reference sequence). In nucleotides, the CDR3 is TGTGCCAGTACGGGGACAGTTTTCACCGGGGAGCTGTTTTTT. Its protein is CASTGTVFTGELFF.